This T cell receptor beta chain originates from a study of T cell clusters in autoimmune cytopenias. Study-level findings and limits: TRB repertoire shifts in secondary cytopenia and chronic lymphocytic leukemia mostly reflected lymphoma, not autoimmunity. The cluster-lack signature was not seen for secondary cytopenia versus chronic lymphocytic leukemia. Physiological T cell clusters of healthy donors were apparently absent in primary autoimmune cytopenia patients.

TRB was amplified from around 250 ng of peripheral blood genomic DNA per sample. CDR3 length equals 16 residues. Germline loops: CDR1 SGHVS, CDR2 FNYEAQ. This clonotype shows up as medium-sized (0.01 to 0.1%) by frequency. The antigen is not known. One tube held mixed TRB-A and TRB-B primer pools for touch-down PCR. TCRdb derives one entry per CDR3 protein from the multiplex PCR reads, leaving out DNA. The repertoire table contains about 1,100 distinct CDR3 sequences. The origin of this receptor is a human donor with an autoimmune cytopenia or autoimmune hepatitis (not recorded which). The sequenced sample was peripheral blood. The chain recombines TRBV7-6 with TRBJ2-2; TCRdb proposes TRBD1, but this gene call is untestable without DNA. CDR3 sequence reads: CASSVHPRWGPGELFF.